This is a list of T cell receptor beta chains from one sample in a study of early T cells in non-severe SARS-CoV-2 infection. TCRdb reanalysed the 5' RACE reads using MiXCR and keeps one entry per CDR3 protein. The sample contains some 96,000 distinct CDR3 sequences, 15% of which appear only once. Sequenced input: whole blood. Receptors originate from an adult who was a healthcare worker with PCR-confirmed SARS-CoV-2 infection or an uninfected control (not recorded which). The CDR3 runs from the conserved cysteine through the conserved F or W. Each record gives: D gene, J gene, CDR3 length, clone size, V gene, CDR3 DNA, CDR3 protein. A D gene is named only where the DNA matches it firmly. For some rows the clone size is stated as once, few or many, or as a class when expanded; others skip it.

>.|TRBJ2-3|16|few|TRBV5-1
TGCGCCAGCAGCTTGGCCGGACCCGGGTTGACAGATACGCAGTATTTT
CASSLAGPGLTDTQYF
>.|TRBJ1-1|13|.|TRBV2
TGTGCCACCACTAAAACCCGGGAGATTGAAGCTTTCTTT
CATTKTREIEAFF
>TRBD2|TRBJ2-3|18|few|TRBV7-6
TGTGCCAGCAGCTTAGATGGGACTAGCGGACCGAGCACAGATACGCAGTATTTT
CASSLDGTSGPSTDTQYF
>.|TRBJ2-1|16|.|TRBV28
TGTGCCAGCAGTCCCACCCGGACTCGGGGTTACAATGAGCAGTTCTTC
CASSPTRTRGYNEQFF
>.|TRBJ2-1|15|.|TRBV5-6
TGTGCCAGCAGTCAGCGTGGTGGATCCTACAATGAGCAGTTCTTC
CASSQRGGSYNEQFF
>.|TRBJ1-1|14|many|TRBV5-1
TGCGCCAGCAGCTTGGAGGGGGGCAACACTGAAGCTTTCTTT
CASSLEGGNTEAFF
>TRBD1|TRBJ2-7|15|.|TRBV2
TGTGCCAGCAGTGAAGCGACAGGGGAGATTTACGAGCAGTACTTC
CASSEATGEIYEQYF
>TRBD1|TRBJ1-2|15|.|TRBV25-1
TGTGCCAGCAGTGAAGGACAGGGTCGATACTATGGCTACACCTTC
CASSEGQGRYYGYTF
>.|TRBJ1-1|11|few|TRBV5-1
TGCGCCAGCAGCTTGGAAGGACTGGCTTTCTTT
CASSLEGLAFF
>.|TRBJ1-2|14|.|TRBV6-6
TGTGCCAGCAGTGACGTAGGGGCTAACTATGGCTACACCTTC
CASSDVGANYGYTF
>.|TRBJ1-1|14|few|TRBV5-1
TGCGCCAGCAGCTCAGGACGGACAAACACTGAAGCTTTCTTT
CASSSGRTNTEAFF
>TRBD1|TRBJ1-5|15|many|TRBV27
TGTGCCAGCAGTCCGAAGACAGGGGGCAATCAGCCCCAGCATTTT
CASSPKTGGNQPQHF
>TRBD1|TRBJ2-7|11|.|TRBV29-1
TGCAGCGTTATTACAGGGGGCGAGCAGTACTTC
CSVITGGEQYF
>.|TRBJ2-1|11|.|TRBV11-2
TGTGCCAGCAGCTTTCTGGATGAGCAGTTCTTC
CASSFLDEQFF
>.|TRBJ2-1|12|many|TRBV2
TGTGCCAGCCCTACAGGATCCGGTGAGCAGTTCTTC
CASPTGSGEQFF
>.|TRBJ2-1|16|.|TRBV7-2
TGTGCCAGCAACTCTGGAGGATTATCCTCCTACAATGAGCAGTTCTTC
CASNSGGLSSYNEQFF
>.|TRBJ2-2|14|.|TRBV14
TGTGCCAGCAGCCAAGCGCCTACCACCGGGGAGCTGTTTTTT
CASSQAPTTGELFF
>.|TRBJ2-7|13|.|TRBV7-2
TGTGCCAGCAGCTTATTCCGAGAGGGTAAGCAGTACTTC
CASSLFREGKQYF
>.|TRBJ1-4|13|.|TRBV20-1
TGCAGTGCTAGGGTGACGGATATTGAAAAACTGTTTTTT
CSARVTDIEKLFF
>.|TRBJ2-3|14|few|TRBV10-2
TGCGCCAGCTCCCGCCGTACAGGCACAGATACGCAGTATTTT
CASSRRTGTDTQYF
>.|TRBJ2-3|14|.|TRBV12-3/TRBV12-4
TGTGCCAGCAGTTTAATGGGGCGCACAGATACGCAGTATTTT
CASSLMGRTDTQYF
>.|TRBJ1-6|15|.|TRBV27
TGTGCCAGCAGTTTTTGGCCAGGGGTGAATTCACCCCTCCACTTT
CASSFWPGVNSPLHF
>.|TRBJ2-6|13|many|TRBV11-2
TGTGCCAGCCAAGCAGCTGGGGCCAACGTCCTGACTTTC
CASQAAGANVLTF
>.|TRBJ2-3|16|few|TRBV11-1
TGTGCCAGCAGCTTAGAGACCGGACTTAGCACAGATACGCAGTATTTT
CASSLETGLSTDTQYF
>.|TRBJ2-3|12|.|TRBV12-3/TRBV12-4
TGTGCCAGCAGTTTTGGGGCTGATACGCAGTATTTT
CASSFGADTQYF
>.|TRBJ2-7|14|many|TRBV5-6
TGTGCCAGCAGCTTTAATCTAGCGGACAGCGAGCAGTACTTC
CASSFNLADSEQYF
>TRBD1|TRBJ2-7|15|.|TRBV9
TGTGCCAGCAGCGTAGAGGGACAGAATTCCTACGAGCAGTACTTC
CASSVEGQNSYEQYF
>TRBD1|TRBJ2-7|20|many|TRBV4-3
TGCGCCAGCAGCCAAGATTGGGGACAGGGAACCCTAGCGATCGGCTACGAGCAGTACTTC
CASSQDWGQGTLAIGYEQYF
>TRBD2|TRBJ2-2|16|.|TRBV7-2
TGTGCCAGCAGCTTATCCCCGGGAGGGCACACCGGGGAGCTGTTTTTT
CASSLSPGGHTGELFF
>.|TRBJ2-1|15|.|TRBV11-2
TGTGCCAGCAGGGCTGTTGGGGGCTCCTACAATGAGCAGTTCTTC
CASRAVGGSYNEQFF
>.|TRBJ2-5|14|many|TRBV5-4
TGTGCCAGCAGCTTGGTGGGCCAGGGAGGGACCCAGTACTTC
CASSLVGQGGTQYF
>.|TRBJ2-5|13|.|TRBV6-2/TRBV6-3
TGTGCCAGCAGCGAGATTACACAAGAGACCCAGTACTTC
CASSEITQETQYF
>TRBD2|TRBJ2-5|13|many|TRBV12-3/TRBV12-4
TGTGCCAGCAGTTTCGGGGGGAGGGAGACCCAGTACTTC
CASSFGGRETQYF
>.|TRBJ2-3|12|.|TRBV29-1
TGCAGCGTTGAAGAGCATGCAGATACGCAGTATTTT
CSVEEHADTQYF
>TRBD2|TRBJ2-1|15|few|TRBV11-2
TGTGCCAGCAGCCGCGGGACTAGCGACTACAATGAGCAGTTCTTC
CASSRGTSDYNEQFF
>.|TRBJ1-5|16|.|TRBV18
TGTGCCAGCTCACCCGAGGGCGGTTACTTAACACAGCCCCAGCATTTT
CASSPEGGYLTQPQHF
>.|TRBJ2-1|14|many|TRBV18
TGTGCCAGCTCACCTAGCTTCACCTCCAATGAGCAGTTCTTC
CASSPSFTSNEQFF
>.|TRBJ2-1|14|.|TRBV7-8
TGTGCCAGCAGCTCTCTAACTAGGTACAATGAGCAGTTCTTC
CASSSLTRYNEQFF
>TRBD2|TRBJ2-1|16|many|TRBV20-1
TGCAGTGCTAGAGATCTCACTAGCGGAGTTGCCAATGAGCAGTTCTTC
CSARDLTSGVANEQFF
>TRBD1|TRBJ2-7|16|.|TRBV11-2
TGTGCCAGCAGCTTTATTGGACAGGGCCGCTCCTACGAGCAGTACTTC
CASSFIGQGRSYEQYF
>TRBD1|TRBJ1-2|15|medium-sized|TRBV29-1
TGCAGCGTCGACGCCGGGACAGGAGACTACTATGGCTACACCTTC
CSVDAGTGDYYGYTF
>.|TRBJ2-7|18|.|TRBV10-3
TGTGCCATAAGTGGGGGACATCGTAGTACCGCATCGTCCTACGAGCAGTACTTC
CAISGGHRSTASSYEQYF
>.|TRBJ2-1|13|.|TRBV11-2
TGTGCCAGCAGCTCCCCTCGACGGATACGGCAGTTCTTC
CASSSPRRIRQFF
>.|TRBJ1-6|12|.|TRBV5-1
TGCGCCAGCAGCCGCGGGAACTCACCCCTCCACTTT
CASSRGNSPLHF
>.|TRBJ2-3|12|.|TRBV30
TGTGCCTGGAGTGTAAATGGTTATACGCAGTATTTT
CAWSVNGYTQYF
>TRBD1|TRBJ2-7|17|few|TRBV7-6
TGTGCCAGCAGCTCCCTTATGCGGACAGGGATACCCTACGAGCAGTACTTC
CASSSLMRTGIPYEQYF
>TRBD2|TRBJ2-1|17|.|TRBV9
TGTGCCAGCAGCCCTAAGGGACTAGCGGGAGGTTCTGGGGGGCAGTTCTTC
CASSPKGLAGGSGGQFF
>.|TRBJ2-5|15|.|TRBV7-9
TGTGCCAGCAGCCATACCGCGGAGGTTGGAGAGACCCAGTACTTC
CASSHTAEVGETQYF
>.|TRBJ2-2|14|few|TRBV7-2
TGTGCCAGCAGCCGCCACAGGGTCGCCGGGGAGCTGTTTTTT
CASSRHRVAGELFF
>.|TRBJ2-1|13|few|TRBV9
TGTGCCAGCAGGGACTCCGGGGACAATGAGCAGTTCTTC
CASRDSGDNEQFF
>.|TRBJ2-7|15|few|TRBV21-1
TGTGCCAGCAGCCCCCGACTAGCGGGGTACTACGAGCAGTACTTC
CASSPRLAGYYEQYF
>.|TRBJ2-1|12|many|TRBV29-1
TGCAGCGTTGGCCCGGGGTACAATGAGCAGTTCTTC
CSVGPGYNEQFF
>TRBD2|TRBJ2-3|15|.|TRBV12-3/TRBV12-4
TGTGCCAGCAGTTTGGTAGCGGGAAGCGCAGATACGCAGTATTTT
CASSLVAGSADTQYF